This T cell receptor beta chain was captured by sequencing in a study of T cells in Graves' hyperthyroidism and ophthalmopathy. RNA transcripts provided the source from which TCR beta CDR3 regions were amplified. First-round RT-PCR of the TCR CDR3 relied on the HTBI primer set. TCRdb used MiXCR to reprocess the multiplex PCR reads, holding one entry per CDR3 protein. The table has fewer than 700,000 distinct CDR3 sequences, 17% seen once. This clonotype turned up a few times. This CDR3 has 8 amino acids. Germline CDR1 is MDHEN and CDR2 is SYDVKM. The V end lost 10 bases, the J end lost 6 bases, and 1 base lay between the germline ends. Clinicians diagnosed patients from clinical symptoms, serum thyroxine and TRAb, thyroid ultrasound and orbital computed tomography.

Material: blood. This sequence originates from a woman between 18 and 30 years old with Graves' ophthalmopathy. The gene calls are TRBV28 and TRBJ2-1; D call uncertain. CDR3: CATNEQFF. The CDR3 DNA reads TGTGCCACCAATGAGCAGTTCTTC.